The rows below give T cell receptor beta chains drawn from one sample of a study of blood T cell repertoires in COVID-19. TCRdb keeps only in-frame clones here, not all; method: immunoSEQ multiplex PCR. The sample lists about 320,000 clones, 85% occurring once. Sequencing was carried out using PBMCs or T cells enriched from blood (not recorded which). These receptors were taken from a woman aged 25 to 45 who had been exposed to COVID-19. Both conserved end residues are part of each CDR3. D genes are given only for firm matches. Expanded clones are given a class, and other clones once, few, many or no size at all.

size	D	V	J	DNA	CDR3
.	.	TRBV4-1	TRBJ1-1	TGCGCCAGCAGTCTTAGTCCCGGGAACACTGAAGCTTTCTTT	CASSLSPGNTEAFF
.	TRBD2	TRBV5-4	TRBJ2-3	TGTGCCAGCAGCAAAGGACTAGCGGGAGTGATAGATACGCAGTATTTT	CASSKGLAGVIDTQYF
once	.	TRBV27	TRBJ2-2	TGTGCCAGCAGGTCAATCCGGGTTACGAACACCGGGGAGCTGTTTTTT	CASRSIRVTNTGELFF
.	TRBD1	TRBV10-3	TRBJ2-2	TGTGCCATCAGTGAGCCGGGGACAGGGGGCAACACCGGGGAGCTGTTTTTT	CAISEPGTGGNTGELFF
.	TRBD1	TRBV28	TRBJ1-5	TGTGCCAGCAGCTCCCCAGTTGCAGGACAGGAAAATCAGCCCCAGCATTTT	CASSSPVAGQENQPQHF
.	TRBD1	TRBV24-1	TRBJ1-2	TGTGCCACCAGTGACTTTGGACAGGGCGGGGGCTACACCTTC	CATSDFGQGGGYTF
.	.	TRBV6-1	TRBJ1-2	TGTGCCAGCAGTGAAATGTGGGGGGGGACCGCCGATAGCTATGGCTACACCTTC	CASSEMWGGTADSYGYTF
.	.	TRBV12-3/TRBV12-4	TRBJ2-2	TGTGCCTTACGGACTACCTTCTTCGGGGAGCTGTTTTTT	CALRTTFFGELFF
.	.	TRBV6-5	TRBJ1-5	.	CASILDRTSNQPQHF
.	TRBD1	TRBV6-5	TRBJ2-7	TGTGCCACCGGACAGGGACCCTACGAGCAGTACTTC	CATGQGPYEQYF
.	TRBD1	TRBV5-1	TRBJ2-3	TGCGCCAGCAGCTTTGGCAGGGGGCTGCGCACAGATACGCAGTATTTT	CASSFGRGLRTDTQYF
.	TRBD1	TRBV24-1	TRBJ2-2	TGTGCCACCAGTGACCGGGACAGGGCGGGAAAGGCCGGGGAGCTGTTTTTT	CATSDRDRAGKAGELFF
.	TRBD2	TRBV4-3	TRBJ2-1	TGCGCCAGCAGCCAAGATCGACTAGCGGGGGGACACAATGAGCAGTTCTTC	CASSQDRLAGGHNEQFF
once	.	TRBV6-5	TRBJ1-5	TGTGCCAGCAGTTTGCGGGCAGGTCTTAGCAATCAGCCCCAGCATTTT	CASSLRAGLSNQPQHF
.	.	TRBV5-1	TRBJ1-2	TGCGCCAGCAGCTTGAGTTCTAGTGGAACCTATGGCTACACCTTC	CASSLSSSGTYGYTF
.	TRBD1	TRBV5-6	TRBJ1-4	TGTGCCAGCAGCACACGGGGACAGTCTAATGAAAAACTGTTTTTT	CASSTRGQSNEKLFF
.	.	TRBV6-5	TRBJ1-6	TGTGCCAGCAGCCTTATCCGGGTCGATAATTCACCCCTCCACTTT	CASSLIRVDNSPLHF
.	TRBD1	TRBV6-5	TRBJ2-3	TGTGCCAGCAGTTCCGAACAGGGGCCGGCCACAGATACGCAGTATTTT	CASSSEQGPATDTQYF
.	TRBD1	TRBV28	TRBJ2-6	TGTGCCAGCAGTCCGACAGGGACTGGGGCCAACGTCCTGACTTTC	CASSPTGTGANVLTF
.	.	TRBV13	TRBJ2-5	TGTGCCAGCAGCTTAGGGGGGCGAGAGACCCAGTACTTC	CASSLGGRETQYF
.	.	TRBV30	TRBJ2-7	TGTGCCTGGAGTGTGGGCAGTCCTCCCTACGAGCAGTACTTC	CAWSVGSPPYEQYF
.	TRBD1	TRBV18	TRBJ2-3	TGTGCCAGCTCACCGACTTCGTTGGCAGGGGGCGTCCCAGATACGCAGTATTTT	CASSPTSLAGGVPDTQYF
few	.	TRBV15	TRBJ2-7	TGTGCCACCAGCAGAGCCAGATCCTACGAGCAGTACTTC	CATSRARSYEQYF
.	.	TRBV2	TRBJ1-4	TGTGCCAGCAGCGGGATGACAAAGGAAAAACTGTTTTTT	CASSGMTKEKLFF
.	TRBD1	TRBV18	TRBJ2-5	TGTGCCAGCTCATCAGACAGGGGGGCGTCTCGTTCCGCGGGGGAGAAAGAGACCCAGTACTTC	CASSSDRGASRSAGEKETQYF
.	.	TRBV4-3	TRBJ2-3	TGCGCCAGCAGCCAATACACAGATACGCAGTATTTT	CASSQYTDTQYF
.	TRBD1	TRBV24-1	TRBJ2-7	TGTGCCACCAGTGACCCGGGACAGGGGACCTACGAGCAGTACTTC	CATSDPGQGTYEQYF
.	TRBD1	TRBV2	TRBJ2-2	TGTGCCAGCAGTTTAACTGGACAGGGAAGGGACACCGGGGAGCTGTTTTTT	CASSLTGQGRDTGELFF
.	.	TRBV19	TRBJ1-1	TGTGCCAGTACCACATCAGGAGGGTCCACTGAAGCTTTCTTT	CASTTSGGSTEAFF
.	TRBD2	TRBV5-1	TRBJ2-7	TGCGCCAGCAGTACGGGCGGGGGGAACAACGAGCAGTACTTC	CASSTGGGNNEQYF
.	.	TRBV30	TRBJ1-6	TGTGCCTGGAGTGCAAATTCACCCCTCCACTTT	CAWSANSPLHF
.	.	TRBV15	TRBJ2-7	TGTGCCACCAGCAGAGGGGGCGCTCCATACGAGCAGTACTTC	CATSRGGAPYEQYF
.	TRBD1	TRBV7-8	TRBJ1-3	TGTGCCAGCAGCTTAGCGCATCTCTTGACAGGGGCTGGAAACACCATATATTTT	CASSLAHLLTGAGNTIYF
.	TRBD2	TRBV15	TRBJ2-2	TGTGCCACCAGCAGAGCCCGGGAGGCCGGGGAGCTGTTTTTT	CATSRAREAGELFF
.	.	TRBV18	TRBJ1-1	TGTGCCAGCTCTTTAGTGAACACTGAAGCTTTCTTT	CASSLVNTEAFF
.	.	TRBV30	TRBJ1-5	TGTGCCTGGAGATCTGGGGGGGGCCAGCCCCAGCATTTT	CAWRSGGGQPQHF
.	.	TRBV25-1	TRBJ1-1	TGTGCCAGCAGTGAACCCAGGGGCCTGAACACTGAAGCTTTCTTT	CASSEPRGLNTEAFF
.	.	TRBV9	TRBJ2-3	TGTGCCAGCAGCGACCCAAGGGGGGGGCACGGCACAGATACGCAGTATTTT	CASSDPRGGHGTDTQYF
few	TRBD1	TRBV13	TRBJ2-7	TGTGCCAGCAGCGGCCATGGGACAGACTACGAGCAGTACTTC	CASSGHGTDYEQYF
.	TRBD1	TRBV11-3	TRBJ2-1	TGTGCCAGCAGCGGGGGGACAGGGAAGTACAATGAGCAGTTCTTC	CASSGGTGKYNEQFF
many	TRBD1	TRBV27	TRBJ1-1	TGTGCCAGCAGATATGACCAGGGGGCGCGCACTGAAGCTTTCTTT	CASRYDQGARTEAFF
.	TRBD2	TRBV27	TRBJ2-5	TGTGCCACCAAACTAGCGGAGGCGGAAGAGACCCAGTACTTC	CATKLAEAEETQYF
.	TRBD2	TRBV6-5	TRBJ2-5	TGTGCCAGCAGACTGGGACTAGCGGGCGGGAAGACCCAGTACTTC	CASRLGLAGGKTQYF
.	.	TRBV19	TRBJ1-4	TGTGCCAGTAGTATGCCGGGACTGGATGAAAAACTGTTTTTT	CASSMPGLDEKLFF
.	.	TRBV19	TRBJ2-7	TGTGCCACGAAACAGGGCTACGAGCAGTACTTC	CATKQGYEQYF
.	TRBD1	TRBV9	TRBJ1-5	TGTGCCAGCAGCACGGGACAGGGGGACAATCAGCCCCAGCATTTT	CASSTGQGDNQPQHF
.	TRBD1	TRBV4-2	TRBJ1-2	TGTGCCAGCAGCCAAGAATCCGGACAGGGGGCTCTGTGGAGCTACACCTTC	CASSQESGQGALWSYTF
.	.	TRBV19	TRBJ2-3	TGTGCCAGTAGTCCGGCGGGATATAGCACAGATACGCAGTATTTT	CASSPAGYSTDTQYF
.	.	TRBV5-1	TRBJ1-1	TGCGCCAGCAACGAAGATTGGCGGGAGAAAGCTTTCTTT	CASNEDWREKAFF
.	.	TRBV30	TRBJ1-2	TGTGCCTGGACAATGGGGGCGAGCTATGGCTACACCTTC	CAWTMGASYGYTF
few	.	TRBV14	TRBJ1-6	TGTGCCAGCAGCTACGGCGGGTATAATTCACCCCTCCACTTT	CASSYGGYNSPLHF
.	TRBD2	TRBV2	TRBJ2-7	TGTGCCAGCAGTGTTTCTCCGGGCGGGGGATACGAGCAGTACTTC	CASSVSPGGGYEQYF
once	TRBD1	TRBV6-5	TRBJ2-3	TGTGCCAGCAGGGAGGACAGGGGCACATATACGCAGTATTTT	CASREDRGTYTQYF
.	TRBD2	TRBV13	TRBJ2-1	TGTGCCAGCAGCACCCGACCGGGACTAACTTACAATGAGCAGTTCTTC	CASSTRPGLTYNEQFF
.	.	TRBV7-2	TRBJ2-7	TGTGCCAGCAGTTTAGGGCAGGGACAAGTCTCCTACGAGCAGTACTTC	CASSLGQGQVSYEQYF
.	.	TRBV3-1/TRBV3-2	TRBJ1-1	TGTGCCAGCAGCTCCAGTTATGGCAACACTGAAGCTTTCTTT	CASSSSYGNTEAFF
.	.	TRBV9	TRBJ1-1	TGTGCCAGCAGCGTTGGGCAGGGTGACACTGAAGCTTTCTTT	CASSVGQGDTEAFF
.	TRBD1	TRBV28	TRBJ1-6	TGTGCCAGCAAGGGGGACAGGGAGGCTTCACCCCTCCACTTT	CASKGDREASPLHF
few	TRBD1	TRBV27	TRBJ1-5	TGTGCCAGCATCTCTGACAGGGAAAATCAGCCCCAGCATTTT	CASISDRENQPQHF